The source of this TCR beta chain is a study of post-analysis software for immune sequencing data (dated by TCRdb to 2015 to 2017). Context from the whole study: The recorded disease courses included relapsing-remitting, secondary progressive and progressive-relapsing multiple sclerosis, and some patients had no subtype annotation. A subset of samples was prepared in parallel using single-end sample barcoding, then pooled and co-amplified after Illumina adapter ligation. Patient repertoires were compared against about twelve previously published healthy control repertoires from donors aged roughly 6 to 26 years. Findings and caveats that apply to the study as a whole: The multiple sclerosis patient group was slightly younger than the control group. Compared with controls, multiple sclerosis patients had significantly lower normalized Chao1 diversity, a finding suggesting substantial peripheral T-cell clonal expansion. Roughly 5 TRBV segments, including TRBV5-6, TRBV5-1 and TRBV20-1, were significantly more frequent in patients than controls. Direct clustering with F measure revealed strong co-clustering of samples prepared in the same batch, which led to a batch-effect correction.

The library was built by means of PCR. Sequencing relied on an Illumina HiSeq 2500. To reduce PCR and sequencing biases, unique molecular identifiers were incorporated into the TCR beta cDNA libraries. Every 1 to 10 million input T cells yielded 500,000 or so cDNA molecules, meaning each molecule approximated one T cell. The patient libraries were prepared and sequenced using the same protocol as the earlier healthy control dataset. Within a given batch, samples were prepared together, multiplexed and sequenced on the same HiSeq lane. On the study's bioinformatics: Raw barcoded reads were processed with MIGEC, discarding single-read molecular identifier groups before consensus assembly and CDR3 extraction. VDJtools was used for post-analysis of the clonotype tables, with diversity normalized by down-sampling every dataset to the smallest sample size. Repertoire overlap clustering matched CDR3 amino acid but not nucleotide sequences to correct batch-related cross-sample contamination. TCRdb applied fastp at Q25 and MiXCR to the public reads, then kept only in-frame beta chains. Entries that share a CDR3 protein sequence are merged under the most common genes and DNA. TCRdb, not the authors, supplied the V and J calls. This sample lists around 250,000 distinct CDR3 sequences; 35% to 45% were detected once. The ten top clones hold around 5.2% of the sample.

This clonotype has only a few counts. The clone's antigen remains unknown. Base qualities were left out, and no much larger clone turns up one base away. From cysteine to phenylalanine, the CDR3 is 14 amino acids long. CDR3 DNA only is kept here, 42 bases in frame from base 1. CDR1 LGHDT and CDR2 YNNKEL are derived from the germline V gene (reference sequence). The germline ends are 12 bases apart after V is trimmed by 1 base and J by 8 bases. To demonstrate the VDJtools post-analysis software, the study profiled TCR beta repertoires from the peripheral blood of approximately twelve young patients with multiple sclerosis. The multiple sclerosis patients were children and adolescents between roughly 6 and 17 years of age.

The clonotype comes from a girl between 10 and 17 years old with multiple sclerosis. The chain couples TRBV3-1 to TRBJ1-3, with no confident D gene call. Specimen: blood. The CDR3 reads CASSQGGARDTIYF. The sequenced DNA: TGTGCCAGCAGCCAAGGGGGAGCCCGCGACACCATATATTTT.